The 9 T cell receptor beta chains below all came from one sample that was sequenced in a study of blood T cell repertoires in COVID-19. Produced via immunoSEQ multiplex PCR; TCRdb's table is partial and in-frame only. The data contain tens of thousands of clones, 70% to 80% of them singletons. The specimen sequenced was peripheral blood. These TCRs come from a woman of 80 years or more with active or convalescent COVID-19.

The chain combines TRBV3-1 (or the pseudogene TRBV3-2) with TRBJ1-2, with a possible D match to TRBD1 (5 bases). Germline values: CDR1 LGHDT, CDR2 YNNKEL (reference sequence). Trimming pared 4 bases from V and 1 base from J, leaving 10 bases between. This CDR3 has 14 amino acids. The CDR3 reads CASSPGRGNYGYTF. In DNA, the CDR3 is TGTGCCAGCAGCCCAGGGCGGGGTAACTATGGCTACACCTTC.

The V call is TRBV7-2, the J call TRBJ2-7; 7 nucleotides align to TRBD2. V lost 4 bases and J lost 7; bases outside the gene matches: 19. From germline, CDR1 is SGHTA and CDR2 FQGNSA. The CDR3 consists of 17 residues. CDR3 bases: TGTGCCAGCAGCTACCCTATGCCTCCGGCGGGAGTATGGGAGCAGTACTTC. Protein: CASSYPMPPAGVWEQYF.

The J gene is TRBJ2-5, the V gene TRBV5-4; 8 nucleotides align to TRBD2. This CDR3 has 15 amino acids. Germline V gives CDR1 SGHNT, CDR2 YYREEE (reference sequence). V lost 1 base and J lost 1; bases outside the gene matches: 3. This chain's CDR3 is CASSLLAGLQETQYF. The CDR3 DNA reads TGTGCCAGCAGCTTGCTAGCGGGTCTCCAAGAGACCCAGTACTTC.

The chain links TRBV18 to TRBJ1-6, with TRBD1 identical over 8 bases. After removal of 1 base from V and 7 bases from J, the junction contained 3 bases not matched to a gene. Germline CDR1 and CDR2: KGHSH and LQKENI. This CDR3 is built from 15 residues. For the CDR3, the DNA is TGTGCCAGCTCACCACGACAGGGGCAAAATTCACCCCTCCACTTT. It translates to CASSPRQGQNSPLHF. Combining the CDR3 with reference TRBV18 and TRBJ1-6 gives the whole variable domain NAGVMQNPRHLVRRRGQEARLRCSPMKGHSHVYWYRQLPEEGLKFMVYLQKENIIDESGMPKERFSAEFPKEGPSILRIQQVVRGDSAAYFCASSPRQGQNSPLHFGNGTRLTVT.

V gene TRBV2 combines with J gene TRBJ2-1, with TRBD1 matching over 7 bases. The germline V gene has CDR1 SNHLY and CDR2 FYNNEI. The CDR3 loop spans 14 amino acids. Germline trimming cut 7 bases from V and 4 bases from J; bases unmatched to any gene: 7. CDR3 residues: CASKKTGSYNEQFF. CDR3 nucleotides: TGTGCCAGCAAGAAGACAGGGTCGTACAATGAGCAGTTCTTC.

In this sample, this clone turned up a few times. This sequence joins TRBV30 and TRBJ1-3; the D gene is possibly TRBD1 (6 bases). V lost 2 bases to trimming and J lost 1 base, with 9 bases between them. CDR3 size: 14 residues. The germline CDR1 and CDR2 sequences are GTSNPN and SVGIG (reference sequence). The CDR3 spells CAWSTRGSGNTIYF. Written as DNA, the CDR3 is TGTGCCTGGAGTACCAGGGGATCTGGAAACACCATATATTTT.

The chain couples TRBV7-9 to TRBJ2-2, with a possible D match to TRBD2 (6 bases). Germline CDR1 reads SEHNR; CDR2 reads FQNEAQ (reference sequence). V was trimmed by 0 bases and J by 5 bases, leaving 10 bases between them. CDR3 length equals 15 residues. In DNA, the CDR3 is TGTGCCAGCAGCTTAGCGGGAGGTGGTACCGGGGAGCTGTTTTTT. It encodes CASSLAGGGTGELFF.

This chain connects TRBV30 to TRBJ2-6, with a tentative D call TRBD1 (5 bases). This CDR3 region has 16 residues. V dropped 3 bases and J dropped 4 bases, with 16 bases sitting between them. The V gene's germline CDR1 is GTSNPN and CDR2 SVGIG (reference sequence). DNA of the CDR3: TGTGCCTGGAGACAGGCGCCGTTTTCCGGGGCCAACGTCCTGACTTTC. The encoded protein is CAWRQAPFSGANVLTF.

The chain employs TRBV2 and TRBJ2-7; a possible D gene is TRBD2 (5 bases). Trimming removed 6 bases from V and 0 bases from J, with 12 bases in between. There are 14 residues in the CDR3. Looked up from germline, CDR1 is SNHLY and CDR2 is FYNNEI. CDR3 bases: TGTGCCAGCAGAGACGACGGGAACTCCTACGAGCAGTACTTC. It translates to CASRDDGNSYEQYF.